The subject of this entry is one TCR beta chain. Original analysis: Estimated nucleated cell counts came from reference gene primer amplification. Data came from immunoSEQ multiplex PCR; TCRdb stores just in-frame clones and leaves some out. V and J calls and clone size follow that table, whereas D and trimming were derived from the DNA. The sample lists about 190,000 clones, 83% occurring once. Germline V gene data show CDR1 as MNHEY and CDR2 as SMNVEV (reference sequence). The CDR3 runs 14 residues. Unmatched junction bases numbered 6, after V lost 4 bases and J lost 6 bases. The entry originates in a study of blood T cell repertoires in COVID-19.

The source of this sequence is a woman in her 40s with acute or convalescent COVID-19. The sequenced material came from peripheral blood. The gene calls are TRBV27 and TRBJ1-2, with 9 bases identical to TRBD1. In nucleotides, the CDR3 is TGTGCCAGCAGTTCAGGGACAGGGAATAATGGCTACACCTTC. Protein product: CASSSGTGNNGYTF.